This T cell receptor (beta chain) was captured by sequencing in a study of CD8+ T cells in alopecia areata. Study-level background: Each day, treated patients took oral tofacitinib twice, at 5 to 10 mg per dose. Study observations and caveats: Patients shared TCRs less clearly than mice did, possibly for HLA-related reasons.

The treatment was: oral pan-JAK inhibitor, 5-10 mg twice daily. Isolation of CD4+ and CD8+ T cells from PBMCs was achieved by sorting. In regard to this clone: Its antigen is not identified.

Sequencing used cDNA as its template, made by extracting RNA and reverse transcribing it. The data were produced by immunoSEQ multiplex PCR, yet TCRdb's version contains in-frame clones alone and is incomplete. Of around 140,000 clones listed, roughly 86% are singletons. The CDR3 extends over 13 amino acids. The V end lost 3 bases, the J end lost 3 bases, and 8 bases lay between the germline ends. Germline V lookup: CDR1 MGHDK, CDR2 SYGVNS. The chain combines TRBV25-1 with TRBJ2-5, with D perhaps TRBD2 (6 bases). Sequences were derived from CD8+ T cells sorted from blood, sampled at week 4, from a patient treated with tofacitinib. The sequence derives from a human donor with alopecia areata. CDR3 nucleotides: TGTGCCAGCAGTGACGGAGGGGAAGAGACCCAGTACTTC. Encoded protein: CASSDGGEETQYF. Full variable domain (outside the CDR3, taken from reference TRBV25-1 and TRBJ2-5): EADIYQTPRYLVIGTGKKITLECSQTMGHDKMYWYQQDPGMELHLIHYSYGVNSTEKGDLSSESTVSRIRTEHFPLTLESARPSHTSQYLCASSDGGEETQYFGPGTRLLVL.